This T cell receptor (beta chain) was recorded in a study of blood T cell repertoires in COVID-19. Study in general: T cells, B-cell-depleted T cells, or PBMCs provided the cDNA or gDNA that served as material.

The authors' processing: Estimation of nucleated cell counts was performed using reference gene primer amplification. The repertoire was sequenced with immunoSEQ multiplex PCR; TCRdb's copy has only in-frame clones and lacks some. The DNA was the basis for D and trimming; V, J and clone size are from that table. This table holds roughly 56,000 clones, approximately 88% found once. The CDR3 is 14 amino acids. CDR1 is MDHEN and CDR2 is SYDVKM in the germline V gene. V shed 5 bases, J shed 3 bases, and the junction held 2 bases outside the gene matches. The sequence was obtained from a human donor in a cohort sampled during active COVID-19. The chain couples TRBV28 to TRBJ1-4; 8 bases match TRBD1. The sample consisted of peripheral blood. The CDR3 DNA follows: TGTGCCAGCAGTCAACAGGGGGCTAATGAAAAACTGTTTTTT. It yields the protein CASSQQGANEKLFF.